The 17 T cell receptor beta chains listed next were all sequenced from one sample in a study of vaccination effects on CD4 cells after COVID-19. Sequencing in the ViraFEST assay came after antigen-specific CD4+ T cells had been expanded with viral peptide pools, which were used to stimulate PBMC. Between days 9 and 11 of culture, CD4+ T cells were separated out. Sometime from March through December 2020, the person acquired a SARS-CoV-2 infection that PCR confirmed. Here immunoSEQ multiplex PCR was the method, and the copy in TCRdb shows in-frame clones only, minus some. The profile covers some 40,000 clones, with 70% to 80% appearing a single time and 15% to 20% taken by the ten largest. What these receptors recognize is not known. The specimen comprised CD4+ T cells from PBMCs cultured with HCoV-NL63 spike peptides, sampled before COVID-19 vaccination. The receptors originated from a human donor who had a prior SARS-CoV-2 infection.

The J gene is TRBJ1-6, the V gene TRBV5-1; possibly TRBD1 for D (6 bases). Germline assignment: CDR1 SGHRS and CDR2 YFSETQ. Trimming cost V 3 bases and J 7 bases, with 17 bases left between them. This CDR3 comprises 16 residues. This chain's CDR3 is CASSSAWGRGNSPLHF. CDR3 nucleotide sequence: TGCGCCAGCAGCTCCGCCTGGGGGCGTGGGAATTCACCCCTCCACTTT. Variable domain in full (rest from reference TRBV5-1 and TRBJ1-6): KAGVTQTPRYLIKTRGQQVTLSCSPISGHRSVSWYQQTPGQGLQFLFEYFSETQRNKGNFPGRFSGRQFSNSRSEMNVSTLELGDSALYLCASSSAWGRGNSPLHFGNGTRLTVT.

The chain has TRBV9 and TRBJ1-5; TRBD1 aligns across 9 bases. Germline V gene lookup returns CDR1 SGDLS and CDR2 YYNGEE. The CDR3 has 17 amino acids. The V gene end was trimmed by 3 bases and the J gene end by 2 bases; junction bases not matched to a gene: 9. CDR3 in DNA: TGTGCCAGCAGCGCAGGGACAGGGCTAATTGGCAATCAGCCCCAGCATTTT. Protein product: CASSAGTGLIGNQPQHF.

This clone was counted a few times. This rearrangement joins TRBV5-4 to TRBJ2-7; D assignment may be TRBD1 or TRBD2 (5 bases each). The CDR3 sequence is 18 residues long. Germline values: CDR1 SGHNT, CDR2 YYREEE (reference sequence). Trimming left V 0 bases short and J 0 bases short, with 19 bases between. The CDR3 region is CASSLGGTGRIGSYEQYF. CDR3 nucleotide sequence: TGTGCCAGCAGCTTGGGGGGGACCGGGCGAATCGGCTCCTACGAGCAGTACTTC.

CDR3 in DNA: TGTGCCAGCAGTGATCCCGGGACTAGCACAGATACGCAGTATTTT. The encoded protein is CASSDPGTSTDTQYF. V is TRBV25-1 and J is TRBJ2-3, with D tentatively TRBD2 (6 bases). There are 15 residues in the CDR3. Germline lookup yields CDR1 MGHDK and CDR2 SYGVNS. Trimming removed 3 bases from V and 0 bases from J, with 10 bases in between.

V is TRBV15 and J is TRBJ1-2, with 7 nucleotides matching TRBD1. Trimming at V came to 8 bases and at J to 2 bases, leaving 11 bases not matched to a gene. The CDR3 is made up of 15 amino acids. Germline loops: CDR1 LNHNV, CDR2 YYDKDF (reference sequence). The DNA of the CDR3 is TGTGCCACCTTCGCACCCGGGACAGCAAACTATGGCTACACCTTC. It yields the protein CATFAPGTANYGYTF.

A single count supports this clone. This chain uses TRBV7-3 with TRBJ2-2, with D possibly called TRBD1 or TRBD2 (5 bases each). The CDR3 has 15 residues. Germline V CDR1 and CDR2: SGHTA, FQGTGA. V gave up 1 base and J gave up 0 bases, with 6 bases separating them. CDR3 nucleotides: TGTGCCAGCAGCTTAATGGGGGCGAACACCGGGGAGCTGTTTTTT. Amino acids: CASSLMGANTGELFF. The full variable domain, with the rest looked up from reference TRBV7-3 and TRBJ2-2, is GAGVSQTPSNKVTEKGKYVELRCDPISGHTALYWYRQSLGQGPEFLIYFQGTGAADDSGLPNDRFFAVRPEGSVSTLKIQRTERGDSAVYLCASSLMGANTGELFFGEGSRLTVL.

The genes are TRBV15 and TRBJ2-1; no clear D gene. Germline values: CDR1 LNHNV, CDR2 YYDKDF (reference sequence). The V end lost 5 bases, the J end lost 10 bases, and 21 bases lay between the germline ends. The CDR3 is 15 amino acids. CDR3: CATSLKGYAAKEQFF. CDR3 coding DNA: TGTGCCACCAGCTTAAAAGGGTACGCGGCAAAGGAGCAGTTCTTC.

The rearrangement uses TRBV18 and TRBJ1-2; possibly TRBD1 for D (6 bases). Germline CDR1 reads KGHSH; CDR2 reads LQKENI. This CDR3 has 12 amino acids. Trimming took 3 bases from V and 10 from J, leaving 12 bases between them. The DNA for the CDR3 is TGTGCCAGCTCACCCAACCAGGGGCCCTACACCTTC. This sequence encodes CASSPNQGPYTF.

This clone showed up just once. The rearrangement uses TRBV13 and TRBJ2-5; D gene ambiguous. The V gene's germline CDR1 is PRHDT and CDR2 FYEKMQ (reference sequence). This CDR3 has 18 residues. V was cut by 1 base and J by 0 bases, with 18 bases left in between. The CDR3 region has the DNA TGTGCCAGCAGCTTAGTTGGCAGGTCTACTTGGTACCAAGAGACCCAGTACTTC. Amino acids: CASSLVGRSTWYQETQYF.

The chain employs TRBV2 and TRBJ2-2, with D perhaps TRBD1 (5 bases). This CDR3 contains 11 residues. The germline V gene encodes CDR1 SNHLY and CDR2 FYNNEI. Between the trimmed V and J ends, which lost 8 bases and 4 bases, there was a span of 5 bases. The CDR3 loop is CASQGTGELFF. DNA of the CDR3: TGTGCCAGCCAGGGCACCGGGGAGCTGTTTTTT.

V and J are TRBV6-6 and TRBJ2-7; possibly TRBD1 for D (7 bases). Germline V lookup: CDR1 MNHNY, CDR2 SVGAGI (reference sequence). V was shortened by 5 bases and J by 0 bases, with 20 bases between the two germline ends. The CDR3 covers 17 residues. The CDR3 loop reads CASSRWQGGSGSYEQYF. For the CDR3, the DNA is TGTGCCAGCAGTCGGTGGCAGGGGGGCAGTGGCTCCTACGAGCAGTACTTC.

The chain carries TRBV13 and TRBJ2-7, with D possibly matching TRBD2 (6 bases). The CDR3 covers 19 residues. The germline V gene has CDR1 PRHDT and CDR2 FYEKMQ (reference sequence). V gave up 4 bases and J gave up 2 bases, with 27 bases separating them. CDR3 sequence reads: CASSSPPKDRGITTYEQYF. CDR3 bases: TGTGCCAGCAGCTCACCCCCGAAAGATCGGGGGATCACTACCTACGAGCAGTACTTC. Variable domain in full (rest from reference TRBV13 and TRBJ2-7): AAGVIQSPRHLIKEKRETATLKCYPIPRHDTVYWYQQGPGQDPQFLISFYEKMQSDKGSIPDRFSAQQFSDYHSELNMSSLELGDSALYFCASSSPPKDRGITTYEQYFGPGTRLTVT.

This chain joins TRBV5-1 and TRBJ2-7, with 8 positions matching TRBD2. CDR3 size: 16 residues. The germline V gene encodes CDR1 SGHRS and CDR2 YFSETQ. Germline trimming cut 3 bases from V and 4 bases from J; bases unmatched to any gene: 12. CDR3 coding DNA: TGCGCCAGCAGCTCTTCATCCGGGACTAGGGGTTACGAGCAGTACTTC. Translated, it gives CASSSSSGTRGYEQYF.

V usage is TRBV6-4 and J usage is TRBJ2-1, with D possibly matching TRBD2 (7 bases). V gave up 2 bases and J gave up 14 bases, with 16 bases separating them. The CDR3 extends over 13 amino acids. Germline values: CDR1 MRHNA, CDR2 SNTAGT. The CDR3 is CASSDEVAGDKFF. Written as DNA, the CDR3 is TGTGCCAGCAGTGACGAGGTGGCGGGGGACAAGTTCTTC.

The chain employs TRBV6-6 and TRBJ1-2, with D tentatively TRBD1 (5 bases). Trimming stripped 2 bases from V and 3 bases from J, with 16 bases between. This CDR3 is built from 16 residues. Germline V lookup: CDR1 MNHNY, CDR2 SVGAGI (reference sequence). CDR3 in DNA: TGTGCCAGCAGTTACCCGGGGCGTCGACATCACTATGGCTACACCTTC. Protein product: CASSYPGRRHHYGYTF.

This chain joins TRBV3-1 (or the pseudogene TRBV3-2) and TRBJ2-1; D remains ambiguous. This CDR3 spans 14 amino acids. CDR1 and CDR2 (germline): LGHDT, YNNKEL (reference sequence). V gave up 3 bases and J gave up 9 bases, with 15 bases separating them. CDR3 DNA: TGTGCCAGCAGCCATCTGGCGGCCGAGACTGAGCAGTTCTTC. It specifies CASSHLAAETEQFF.

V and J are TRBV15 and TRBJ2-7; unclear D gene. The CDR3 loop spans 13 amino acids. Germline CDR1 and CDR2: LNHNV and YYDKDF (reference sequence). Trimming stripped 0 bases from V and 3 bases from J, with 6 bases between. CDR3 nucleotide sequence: TGTGCCACCAGCAGAGAGGGCCGCTACGAGCAGTACTTC. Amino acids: CATSREGRYEQYF.